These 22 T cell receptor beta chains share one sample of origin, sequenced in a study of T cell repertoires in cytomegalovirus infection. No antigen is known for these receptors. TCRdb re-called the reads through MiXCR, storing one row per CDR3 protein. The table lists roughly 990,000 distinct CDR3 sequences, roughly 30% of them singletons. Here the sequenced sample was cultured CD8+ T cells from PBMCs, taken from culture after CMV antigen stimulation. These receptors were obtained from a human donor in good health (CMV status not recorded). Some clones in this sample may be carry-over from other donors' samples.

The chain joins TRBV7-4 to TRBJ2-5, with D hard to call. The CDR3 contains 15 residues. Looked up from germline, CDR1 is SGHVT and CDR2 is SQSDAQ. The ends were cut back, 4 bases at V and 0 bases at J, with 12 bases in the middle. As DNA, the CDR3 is TGTGCCAGCAGCTCCCCCCGACTCCACCAAGAGACCCAGTACTTC. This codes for CASSSPRLHQETQYF.

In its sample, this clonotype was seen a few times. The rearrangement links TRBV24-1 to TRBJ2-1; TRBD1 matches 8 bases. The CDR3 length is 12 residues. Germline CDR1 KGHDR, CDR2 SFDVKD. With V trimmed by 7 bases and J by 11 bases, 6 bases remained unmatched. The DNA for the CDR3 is TGTGCCACCAGCCAACAGGGGGGTAAGCAGTTCTTC. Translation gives CATSQQGGKQFF.

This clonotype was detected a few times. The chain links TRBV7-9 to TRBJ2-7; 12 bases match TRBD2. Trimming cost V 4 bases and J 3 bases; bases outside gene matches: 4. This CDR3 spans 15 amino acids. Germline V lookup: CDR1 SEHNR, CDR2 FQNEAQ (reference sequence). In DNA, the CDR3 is TGTGCCAGCAGCTCCTGGACTAGCGGGGTCTACGAGCAGTACTTC. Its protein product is CASSSWTSGVYEQYF.

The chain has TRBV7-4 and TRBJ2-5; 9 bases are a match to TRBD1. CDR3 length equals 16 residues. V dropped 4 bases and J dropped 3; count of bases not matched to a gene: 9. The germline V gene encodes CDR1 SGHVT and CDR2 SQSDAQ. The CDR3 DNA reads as TGTGCCAGCAGCTATCCTTACCGGACAGGGGAAGAGACCCAGTACTTC. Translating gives CASSYPYRTGEETQYF.

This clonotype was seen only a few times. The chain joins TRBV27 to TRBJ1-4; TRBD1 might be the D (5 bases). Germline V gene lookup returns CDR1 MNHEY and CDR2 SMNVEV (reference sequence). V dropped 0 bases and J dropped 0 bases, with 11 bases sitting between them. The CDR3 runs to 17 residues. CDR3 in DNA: TGTGCCAGCAGTTTATCGGTGACAGTAGCAACTAATGAAAAACTGTTTTTT. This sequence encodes CASSLSVTVATNEKLFF.

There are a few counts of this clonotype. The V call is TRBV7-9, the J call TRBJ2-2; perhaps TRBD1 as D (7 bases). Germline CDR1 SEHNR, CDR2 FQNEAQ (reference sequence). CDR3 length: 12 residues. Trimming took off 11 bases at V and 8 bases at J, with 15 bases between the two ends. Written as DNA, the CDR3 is TGTGCCTCCGGAGGGGGCTTTGGGGAGCTGTTTTTT. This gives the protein CASGGGFGELFF.

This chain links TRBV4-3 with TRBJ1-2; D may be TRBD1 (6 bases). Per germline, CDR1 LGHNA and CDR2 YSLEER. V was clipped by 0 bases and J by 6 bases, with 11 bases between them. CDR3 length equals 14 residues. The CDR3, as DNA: TGCGCCAGCAGCCAAGATGGTTCAGGGGATGGCTACACCTTC. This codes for CASSQDGSGDGYTF.

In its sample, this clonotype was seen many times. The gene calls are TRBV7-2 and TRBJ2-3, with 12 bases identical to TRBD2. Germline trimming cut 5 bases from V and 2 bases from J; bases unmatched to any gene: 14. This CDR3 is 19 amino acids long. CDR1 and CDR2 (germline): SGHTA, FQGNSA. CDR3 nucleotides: TGTGCCAGCAGCCTTATGCTCTGGACTAGCGGGGAGAACACAGATACGCAGTATTTT. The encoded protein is CASSLMLWTSGENTDTQYF.

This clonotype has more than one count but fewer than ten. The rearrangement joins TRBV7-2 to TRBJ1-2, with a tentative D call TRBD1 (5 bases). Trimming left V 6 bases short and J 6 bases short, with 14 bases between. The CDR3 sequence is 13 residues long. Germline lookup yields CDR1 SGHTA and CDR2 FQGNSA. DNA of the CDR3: TGTGCCAGCAGATCGGGACGGCATCATGGCTACACCTTC. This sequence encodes CASRSGRHHGYTF.

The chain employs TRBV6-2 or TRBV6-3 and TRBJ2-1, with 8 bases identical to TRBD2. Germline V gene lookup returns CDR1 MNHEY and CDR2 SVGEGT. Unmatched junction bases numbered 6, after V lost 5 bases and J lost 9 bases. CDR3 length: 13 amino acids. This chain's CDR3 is CASSPGLGAEQFF. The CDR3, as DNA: TGTGCCAGCAGTCCGGGACTAGGGGCTGAGCAGTTCTTC.

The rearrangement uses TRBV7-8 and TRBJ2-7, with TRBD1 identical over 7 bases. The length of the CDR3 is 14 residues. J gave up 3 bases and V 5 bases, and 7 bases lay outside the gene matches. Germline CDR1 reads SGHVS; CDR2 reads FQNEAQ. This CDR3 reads CASSDQGQDYEQYF. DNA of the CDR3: TGTGCCAGCAGCGACCAAGGACAGGACTACGAGCAGTACTTC.

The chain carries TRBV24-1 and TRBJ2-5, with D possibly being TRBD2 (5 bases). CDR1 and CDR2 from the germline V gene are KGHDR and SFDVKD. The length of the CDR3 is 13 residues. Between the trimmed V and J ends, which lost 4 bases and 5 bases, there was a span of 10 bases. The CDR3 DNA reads TGTGCCACCAGTGAGGGCAGGAGGGAGACCCAGTACTTC. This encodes CATSEGRRETQYF.

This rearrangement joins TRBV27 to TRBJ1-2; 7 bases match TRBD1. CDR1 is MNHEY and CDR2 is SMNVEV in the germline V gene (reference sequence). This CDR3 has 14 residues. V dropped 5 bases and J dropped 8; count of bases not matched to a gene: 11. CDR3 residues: CASSVTGDPGGYTF. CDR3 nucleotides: TGTGCCAGCAGTGTAACAGGGGATCCGGGCGGCTACACCTTC.

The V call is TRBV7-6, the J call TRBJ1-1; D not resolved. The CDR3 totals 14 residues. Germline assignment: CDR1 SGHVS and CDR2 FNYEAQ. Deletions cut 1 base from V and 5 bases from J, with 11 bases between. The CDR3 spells CASSLVGFGTEAFF. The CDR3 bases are TGTGCCAGCAGCTTAGTGGGGTTTGGGACTGAAGCTTTCTTT.

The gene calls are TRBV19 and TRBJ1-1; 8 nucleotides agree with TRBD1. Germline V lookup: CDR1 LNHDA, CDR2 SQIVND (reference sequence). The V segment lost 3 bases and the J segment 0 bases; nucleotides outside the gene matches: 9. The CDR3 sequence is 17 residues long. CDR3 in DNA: TGTGCCAGTAGTATCTGGGACAGGAGCAACTTGAACACTGAAGCTTTCTTT. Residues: CASSIWDRSNLNTEAFF.

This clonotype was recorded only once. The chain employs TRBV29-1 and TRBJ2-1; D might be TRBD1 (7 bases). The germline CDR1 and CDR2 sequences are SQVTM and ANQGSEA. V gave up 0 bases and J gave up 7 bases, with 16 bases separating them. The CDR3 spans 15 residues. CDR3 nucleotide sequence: TGCAGCGTTGAAGATCAGGGGGGCGGTGGGAATGAGCAGTTCTTC. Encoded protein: CSVEDQGGGGNEQFF.

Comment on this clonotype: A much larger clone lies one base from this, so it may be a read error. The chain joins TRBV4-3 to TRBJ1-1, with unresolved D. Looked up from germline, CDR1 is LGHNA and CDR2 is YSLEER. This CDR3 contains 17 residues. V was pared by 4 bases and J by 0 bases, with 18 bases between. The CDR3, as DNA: TGCGCCAGCAGCCGAGATCTTAACAGCTACATGAACACTGAAGCTTTCTTT. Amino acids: CASSRDLNSYMNTEAFF.

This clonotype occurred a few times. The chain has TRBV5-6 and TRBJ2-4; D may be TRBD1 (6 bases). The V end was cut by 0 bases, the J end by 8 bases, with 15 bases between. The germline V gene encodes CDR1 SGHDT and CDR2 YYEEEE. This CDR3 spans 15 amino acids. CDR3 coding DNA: TGTGCCAGCAGCTTGGACCAGGGGCCTGGGGACATTCAGTACTTC. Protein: CASSLDQGPGDIQYF.

The CDR3 coding sequence is TGTGCCAGCAGCTTAACGGACCAGACGAATGAGCAGTTCTTC. Encoded protein: CASSLTDQTNEQFF. The chain is built from TRBV7-3 and TRBJ2-1; D remains unclear. Trimming removed 0 bases from V and 7 bases from J, with 10 bases in between. The CDR3 loop spans 14 amino acids. Germline loops: CDR1 SGHTA, CDR2 FQGTGA.

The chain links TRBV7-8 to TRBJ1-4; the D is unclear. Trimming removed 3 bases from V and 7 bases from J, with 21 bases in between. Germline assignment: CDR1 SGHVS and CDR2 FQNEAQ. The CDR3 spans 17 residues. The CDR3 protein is CASSFNRWRRRVEKLFF. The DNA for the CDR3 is TGTGCCAGCAGCTTCAACCGCTGGCGGAGGCGGGTTGAAAAACTGTTTTTT.

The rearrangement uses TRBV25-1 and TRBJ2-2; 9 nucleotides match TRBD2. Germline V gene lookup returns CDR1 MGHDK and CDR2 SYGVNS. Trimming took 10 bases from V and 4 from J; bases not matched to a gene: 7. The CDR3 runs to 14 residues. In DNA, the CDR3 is TGTGCCACCTCGCCTAGCGGGGCCACCGGGGAGCTGTTTTTT. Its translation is CATSPSGATGELFF. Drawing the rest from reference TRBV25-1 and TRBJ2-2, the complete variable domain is EADIYQTPRYLVIGTGKKITLECSQTMGHDKMYWYQQDPGMELHLIHYSYGVNSTEKGDLSSESTVSRIRTEHFPLTLESARPSHTSQYLCATSPSGATGELFFGEGSRLTVL.

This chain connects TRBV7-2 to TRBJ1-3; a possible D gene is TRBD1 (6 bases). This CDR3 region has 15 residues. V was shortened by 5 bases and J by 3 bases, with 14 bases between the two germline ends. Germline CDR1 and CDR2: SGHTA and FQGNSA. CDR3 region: CASSPLDRLGNTIYF. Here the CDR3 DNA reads TGTGCCAGCAGCCCGTTGGACAGACTTGGAAACACCATATATTTT. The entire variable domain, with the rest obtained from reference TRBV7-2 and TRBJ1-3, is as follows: GAGVSQSPSNKVTEKGKDVELRCDPISGHTALYWYRQSLGQGLEFLIYFQGNSAPDKSGLPSDRFSAERTGGSVSTLTIQRTQQEDSAVYLCASSPLDRLGNTIYFGEGSWLTVV.